Below, 32 T cell receptor beta chains from the same sample are listed, as sequenced in a study of cytomegalovirus exposure and HLA in healthy donors. Primers included in the PCR were 60 Vbeta and 13 Jbeta primers. The data were produced by immunoSEQ multiplex PCR, yet TCRdb's version contains in-frame clones alone and is incomplete. The sample has 140,000 to 150,000 clones; less than 10% are singletons. Sequenced sample: PBMCs. The receptor set was obtained from a man in his fifties or sixties in good health and CMV-seronegative.

This clone was seen once. V gene TRBV18 combines with J gene TRBJ1-1; 9 bases are a match to TRBD1. Losses at the gene ends were 4 bases for V and 3 bases for J; bases not matched to a gene: 6. The CDR3 loop spans 15 amino acids. Per germline, CDR1 KGHSH and CDR2 LQKENI. CDR3 region: CASSRLGQGDTEAFF. For the CDR3, the DNA is TGTGCCAGCTCACGACTGGGACAGGGCGACACTGAAGCTTTCTTT.

The chain combines TRBV7-9 with TRBJ1-1; D not resolved. The CDR3 has 9 amino acids. V gave up 8 bases and J gave up 10 bases, with 8 bases separating them. Germline lookup yields CDR1 SEHNR and CDR2 FQNEAQ (reference sequence). The CDR3 DNA is TGTGCCAGCCTTCCCGGAGCTTTCTTT. It yields the protein CASLPGAFF. Combining the CDR3 with reference TRBV7-9 and TRBJ1-1 gives the whole variable domain DTGVSQNPRHKITKRGQNVTFRCDPISEHNRLYWYRQTLGQGPEFLTYFQNEAQLEKSRLLSDRFSAERPKGSFSTLEIQRTEQGDSAMYLCASLPGAFFGQGTRLTVV.

This clone was detected only a few times. The chain joins TRBV6-1 to TRBJ2-5; TRBD2 matches at 8 bases. This CDR3 has 13 residues. Germline values: CDR1 MNHNS, CDR2 SASEGT. V lost 7 bases, J lost 1 base, and 2 bases stayed unmatched. Here the CDR3 DNA reads TGTGCCAGCACGGCGGGGGGCCAAGAGACCCAGTACTTC. It specifies CASTAGGQETQYF.

Only a few counts were recorded for this clone. The V call is TRBV9, the J call TRBJ2-2; TRBD2 aligns across 8 bases. There are 17 residues in the CDR3. The germline gives CDR1 SGDLS, CDR2 YYNGEE. V lost 3 bases and J lost 5; bases outside the gene matches: 12. For the CDR3, the DNA is TGTGCCAGCAGCGCAGCGTACTTGACGGGAGGGACCGGGGAGCTGTTTTTT. Translation: CASSAAYLTGGTGELFF. Full variable domain (remainder filled in from reference TRBV9 and TRBJ2-2): DSGVTQTPKHLITATGQRVTLRCSPRSGDLSVYWYQQSLDQGLQFLIQYYNGEERAKGNILERFSAQQFPDLHSELNLSSLELGDSALYFCASSAAYLTGGTGELFFGEGSRLTVL.

This clone was counted many times. This chain uses TRBV7-9 with TRBJ2-7; 10 bases are shared with TRBD1. The germline gives CDR1 SEHNR, CDR2 FQNEAQ (reference sequence). The J segment lost 2 bases and the V segment lost 5 bases, leaving 3 bases of the junction unmatched. The CDR3 consists of 14 residues. For the CDR3, the DNA is TGTGCCAGCAGCCCCGGGACAGGGGCCTACGAGCAGTACTTC. Protein: CASSPGTGAYEQYF.

V and J are TRBV5-1 and TRBJ2-5; 7 nucleotides agree with TRBD2. The V gene end was trimmed by 0 bases and the J gene end by 7 bases; junction bases not matched to a gene: 12. Germline lookup yields CDR1 SGHRS and CDR2 YFSETQ. The CDR3 has 16 residues. CDR3 amino acids: CASSLAGIAGQGTQYF. CDR3 bases: TGCGCCAGCAGCTTGGCGGGCATAGCGGGCCAGGGGACCCAGTACTTC. Based on the CDR3 plus reference TRBV5-1 and TRBJ2-5, the full variable domain is KAGVTQTPRYLIKTRGQQVTLSCSPISGHRSVSWYQQTPGQGLQFLFEYFSETQRNKGNFPGRFSGRQFSNSRSEMNVSTLELGDSALYLCASSLAGIAGQGTQYFGPGTRLLVL.

This clone was seen a handful of times. The chain combines TRBV27 with TRBJ2-7; D gene ambiguous. This CDR3 region has 15 residues. CDR1 MNHEY and CDR2 SMNVEV come from the germline V gene (reference sequence). Trimming removed 2 bases from V and 4 bases from J, with 15 bases in between. This CDR3 reads CASSLGSVQAYEQYF. Written as DNA, the CDR3 is TGTGCCAGCAGTTTAGGGTCGGTCCAGGCTTACGAGCAGTACTTC.

V usage is TRBV28 and J usage is TRBJ2-3, with a possible D match to TRBD1 (6 bases). The germline CDR1 and CDR2 sequences are MDHEN and SYDVKM. The V end was cut by 6 bases, the J end by 1 base, with 14 bases between. CDR3 size: 15 residues. CDR3 in DNA: TGTGCCAGCAGCCCTAACAGGGCCCGCACAGATACGCAGTATTTT. This sequence encodes CASSPNRARTDTQYF. The variable domain in full, completed from reference TRBV28 and TRBJ2-3, reads DVKVTQSSRYLVKRTGEKVFLECVQDMDHENMFWYRQDPGLGLRLIYFSYDVKMKEKGDIPEGYSVSREKKERFSLILESASTNQTSMYLCASSPNRARTDTQYFGPGTRLTVL.

The V and J genes are TRBV19 and TRBJ1-1, with 7 bases fitting TRBD1. The ends lost 5 bases at V and 0 bases at J; junction bases unmatched: 9. This CDR3 has 16 residues. From germline, CDR1 is LNHDA and CDR2 SQIVND (reference sequence). In DNA, the CDR3 is TGTGCCAGTAGTCAGACTCGACAGGGTTTGAACACTGAAGCTTTCTTT. It yields the protein CASSQTRQGLNTEAFF. The variable domain in full, with the rest retrieved from reference TRBV19 and TRBJ1-1, is DGGITQSPKYLFRKEGQNVTLSCEQNLNHDAMYWYRQDPGQGLRLIYYSQIVNDFQKGDIAEGYSVSREKKESFPLTVTSAQKNPTAFYLCASSQTRQGLNTEAFFGQGTRLTVV.

The chain recombines TRBV19 with TRBJ2-7; TRBD2 matches at 9 bases. Trimming took 6 bases from V and 2 from J; bases not matched to a gene: 2. The CDR3 has 13 residues. Per germline, CDR1 LNHDA and CDR2 SQIVND (reference sequence). This CDR3 reads CASSRTSAYEQYF. The DNA of the CDR3 is TGTGCCAGTAGCCGGACTAGCGCCTACGAGCAGTACTTC.

The V gene is TRBV9, the J gene TRBJ1-3; the D is unclear. The CDR3 loop spans 14 amino acids. The V end was cut by 1 base, the J end by 9 bases, with 14 bases between. The germline V gene has CDR1 SGDLS and CDR2 YYNGEE. CDR3 nucleotides: TGTGCCAGCAGCGTATTACGGCGGGGAGGCACCATATATTTT. Residues: CASSVLRRGGTIYF. The entire variable domain, with the rest obtained from reference TRBV9 and TRBJ1-3, is as follows: DSGVTQTPKHLITATGQRVTLRCSPRSGDLSVYWYQQSLDQGLQFLIQYYNGEERAKGNILERFSAQQFPDLHSELNLSSLELGDSALYFCASSVLRRGGTIYFGEGSWLTVV.

A note on this clone: Other nucleotide sequences in the sample specify the same CDR3. In DNA, the CDR3 is TGTGCCAGCAGCCCCGGGACAGGGCCCTACGAGCAGTACTTC. Protein product: CASSPGTGPYEQYF. The chain couples TRBV6-5 to TRBJ2-7; 9 positions agree with TRBD1. The CDR3 length is 14 residues. Unmatched junction bases numbered 5, after V lost 6 bases and J lost 2 bases. The germline V gene encodes CDR1 MNHEY and CDR2 SVGAGI.

V gene TRBV2 combines with J gene TRBJ2-7, with 11 bases matching TRBD2. V dropped 4 bases and J dropped 5; count of bases not matched to a gene: 4. The germline gives CDR1 SNHLY, CDR2 FYNNEI. The length of the CDR3 is 14 residues. The CDR3 DNA is TGTGCCAGCAGTGTAGCGGGGGGGCCCCACGAGCAGTACTTC. Protein sequence: CASSVAGGPHEQYF.

This chain links TRBV29-1 with TRBJ1-1, with a tentative D call TRBD1 (6 bases). CDR3 length: 14 residues. Per the germline V gene, CDR1 is SQVTM and CDR2 is ANQGSEA. Deletions cut 5 bases from V and 4 bases from J, with 17 bases between. CDR3 in DNA: TGCAGCGTTCACGAGGGGGTCCGGCCCACTGAAGCTTTCTTT. Translated: CSVHEGVRPTEAFF.

This clone showed up just a few times. The genes are TRBV10-2 and TRBJ2-7, with 9 bases matching TRBD2. Per the germline V gene, CDR1 is WSHSY and CDR2 is SAAADI. V shed 7 bases and J 3 bases; nucleotides not matched to a gene: 10. CDR3 size: 15 residues. The CDR3 coding sequence is TGCGCCAGCACCGTGACTAGCGGTCCCCTCTACGAGCAGTACTTC. It translates to CASTVTSGPLYEQYF.

This sequence joins TRBV23-1 and TRBJ1-2; 7 nucleotides align to TRBD1. TRBV23-1 is assigned to the ORF class and has an uncertain function. This CDR3 has 12 residues. Trimming at V came to 6 bases and at J to 8 bases, leaving 6 bases not matched to a gene. The CDR3: CASRTGLRGYTF. In DNA, the CDR3 is TGCGCCAGCAGGACAGGGCTTAGGGGCTACACCTTC.

About this clone: The same CDR3 is also encoded by other DNA sequences in this sample. V and J are TRBV29-1 and TRBJ2-7, with D hard to call. The CDR3 spans 13 residues. The V end lost 6 bases, the J end lost 2 bases, and 14 bases lay between the germline ends. In germline, CDR1 is SQVTM, CDR2 ANQGSEA. CDR3 coding DNA: TGCAGCGTATCAGGCCCCGGCCCCTACGAGCAGTACTTC. It encodes CSVSGPGPYEQYF.

The chain is built from TRBV11-3 and TRBJ1-2, with D unresolved. V was pared by 3 bases and J by 5 bases, with 19 bases between. This CDR3 spans 16 amino acids. Germline lookup yields CDR1 SGHNT and CDR2 YENEEA. CDR3: CASSFREGRKWYGYTF. The CDR3 DNA is TGTGCCAGCAGCTTTCGAGAGGGCAGAAAGTGGTATGGCTACACCTTC.

This clone has more than one count but fewer than ten. The CDR3 sequence is CAWSTSLVEAFF. In DNA form, the CDR3 reads TGTGCCTGGAGTACGAGTCTGGTTGAAGCTTTCTTT. The chain employs TRBV30 and TRBJ1-1, with D uncertain. Germline values: CDR1 GTSNPN, CDR2 SVGIG (reference sequence). Between the trimmed V and J ends, which lost 2 bases and 7 bases, there was a span of 11 bases. This CDR3 contains 12 residues.

CDR3 sequence reads: CASSPGLARTGELFF. As DNA, the CDR3 is TGTGCCAGCAGCCCGGGACTAGCGCGCACCGGGGAGCTGTTTTTT. The chain employs TRBV7-3 and TRBJ2-2; TRBD2 matches 10 bases. The CDR3 covers 15 residues. Germline CDR1 SGHTA, CDR2 FQGTGA. Unmatched junction bases numbered 4, after V lost 5 bases and J lost 4 bases.

This clone showed up just a few times. The V and J genes are TRBV29-1 and TRBJ2-2, with D possibly TRBD1 on 5 matching bases. Per germline, CDR1 SQVTM and CDR2 ANQGSEA. The V end was cut by 4 bases, the J end by 2 bases, with 14 bases between. This CDR3 spans 15 amino acids. The chain's CDR3 is CSVGKGAINTGELFF. For the CDR3, the DNA is TGCAGCGTTGGGAAAGGGGCAATAAACACCGGGGAGCTGTTTTTT.

This clone was recorded a few times. V usage is TRBV28 and J usage is TRBJ1-3; 7 nucleotides agree with TRBD1. Trimming at V came to 6 bases and at J to 0 bases, leaving 5 bases not matched to a gene. The CDR3 runs to 15 residues. Germline V gene lookup returns CDR1 MDHEN and CDR2 SYDVKM. The DNA of the CDR3 is TGTGCCAGCAGCCAGACAGGGACCTCTGGAAACACCATATATTTT. This gives the protein CASSQTGTSGNTIYF.

The chain uses TRBV19 and TRBJ2-7; 10 bases are a match to TRBD1. Germline V gene data show CDR1 as LNHDA and CDR2 as SQIVND (reference sequence). The CDR3 totals 14 residues. The J segment lost 6 bases and the V segment lost 3 bases, leaving 5 bases of the junction unmatched. Here the CDR3 DNA reads TGTGCCAGTAGTATCACCGGGACAGGGGCCGAGCAGTACTTC. Protein: CASSITGTGAEQYF.

V is TRBV6-1 and J is TRBJ1-2, with D hard to call. Germline CDR1 reads MNHNS; CDR2 reads SASEGT. Trimming pared 7 bases from V and 0 bases from J, leaving 12 bases between. The CDR3 is made up of 14 amino acids. The CDR3 loop reads CASTSGGSNYGYTF. The DNA for the CDR3 is TGTGCCAGCACTTCAGGTGGATCTAACTATGGCTACACCTTC.

This clone was observed a handful of times. Other DNA sequences within the sample encode an identical CDR3. The chain carries TRBV9 and TRBJ1-5, with unresolved D. Between the trimmed V and J ends, which lost 0 bases and 7 bases, there was a span of 11 bases. The CDR3 covers 14 residues. Germline V gene lookup returns CDR1 SGDLS and CDR2 YYNGEE. Here the CDR3 DNA reads TGTGCCAGCAGCGTAGGGCAGGCGGGGCAGCCCCAGCATTTT. Translating it yields CASSVGQAGQPQHF.

The chain has TRBV5-1 and TRBJ2-7; TRBD1 agrees at 7 bases. Unmatched junction bases numbered 4, after V lost 2 bases and J lost 2 bases. The CDR3 spans 14 residues. CDR1 is SGHRS and CDR2 is YFSETQ in the germline V gene. The DNA for the CDR3 is TGCGCCAGCAGCTTTACAGGGGAGCCCTACGAGCAGTACTTC. This codes for CASSFTGEPYEQYF.

The genes are TRBV7-9 and TRBJ2-2; D unresolved. This CDR3 contains 14 residues. CDR1 and CDR2 from the germline V gene are SEHNR and FQNEAQ (reference sequence). Trimming took off 5 bases at V and 8 bases at J, with 15 bases between the two ends. The CDR3, as DNA: TGTGCCAGCAGCCCCTCCGGCCCGGAGGGGGAGCTGTTTTTT. Translated, it gives CASSPSGPEGELFF.

The V gene is TRBV9, the J gene TRBJ2-1, with 11 bases matching TRBD2. The V gene's germline CDR1 is SGDLS and CDR2 YYNGEE. Germline trimming cut 0 bases from V and 8 bases from J; bases unmatched to any gene: 10. CDR3 length: 17 amino acids. The CDR3 spells CASSVVEGTSGFHEQFF. The DNA for the CDR3 is TGTGCCAGCAGCGTAGTCGAAGGGACTAGCGGCTTCCATGAGCAGTTCTTC.

The sample holds many counts of this clone. The chain links TRBV27 to TRBJ2-7; possible D gene TRBD1, 6 bases. Germline V gene lookup returns CDR1 MNHEY and CDR2 SMNVEV (reference sequence). The CDR3 extends over 13 amino acids. Trimming shortened V by 5 bases and J by 3 bases, and 11 bases separated the two germline ends. The CDR3 nucleotides are TGTGCCAGCAGTCGACAGGAACACTACGAGCAGTACTTC. Its protein is CASSRQEHYEQYF.

This clone was seen a handful of times. The rearrangement links TRBV6-6 to TRBJ2-1, with 9 bases lining up with TRBD2. J lost 8 bases, V lost 8 bases, and 10 bases had no gene match. This CDR3 contains 14 residues. CDR1 MNHNY and CDR2 SVGAGI come from the germline V gene (reference sequence). CDR3 sequence reads: CASSRTSVGDEQFF. As DNA, the CDR3 is TGTGCCAGCTCTCGGACTAGCGTGGGGGATGAGCAGTTCTTC.

The rearrangement links TRBV7-8 to TRBJ1-1, with a tentative D call TRBD1 (5 bases). CDR1 is SGHVS and CDR2 is FQNEAQ in the germline V gene. V was clipped by 4 bases and J by 1 base, with 16 bases between them. There are 16 residues in the CDR3. CDR3 in DNA: TGTGCCAGCAGCTCGCTTGACAGCCTGGGGAACACTGAAGCTTTCTTT. It translates to CASSSLDSLGNTEAFF.

The chain uses TRBV10-2 and TRBJ2-1; 9 bases align to TRBD1. Looked up from germline, CDR1 is WSHSY and CDR2 is SAAADI. CDR3 length: 14 residues. V lost 7 bases and J lost 5; bases outside the gene matches: 6. Here the CDR3 DNA reads TGCGCCAGCAATTCCGGGACAGGGAACAATGAGCAGTTCTTC. As protein: CASNSGTGNNEQFF.